This T cell receptor (beta chain) was recorded in a study of blood T cell repertoires in COVID-19. Trimming took 1 base from V and 11 from J, leaving 15 bases between them. From germline, CDR1 is MNHEY and CDR2 SMNVEV (reference sequence). This CDR3 has 13 residues. Original handling: Estimates of nucleated cell counts were drawn from the amplification of reference gene primers. Clones were sequenced by immunoSEQ multiplex PCR, and TCRdb holds only the in-frame ones, with some missing. V and J calls and clone size are as listed in that table; D and trimming were resolved from the DNA. This table holds approximately 200,000 clones, around nine tenths found once.

This TCR was recovered from a man aged 60 to 75 who had recovered from COVID-19. The chain is built from TRBV27 and TRBJ2-7, with D possibly being TRBD2 (6 bases). Sequenced: peripheral blood. Here the CDR3 reads CASSLFGGMTEYF. The CDR3 DNA reads as TGTGCCAGCAGTTTATTCGGGGGAATGACCGAGTACTTC.